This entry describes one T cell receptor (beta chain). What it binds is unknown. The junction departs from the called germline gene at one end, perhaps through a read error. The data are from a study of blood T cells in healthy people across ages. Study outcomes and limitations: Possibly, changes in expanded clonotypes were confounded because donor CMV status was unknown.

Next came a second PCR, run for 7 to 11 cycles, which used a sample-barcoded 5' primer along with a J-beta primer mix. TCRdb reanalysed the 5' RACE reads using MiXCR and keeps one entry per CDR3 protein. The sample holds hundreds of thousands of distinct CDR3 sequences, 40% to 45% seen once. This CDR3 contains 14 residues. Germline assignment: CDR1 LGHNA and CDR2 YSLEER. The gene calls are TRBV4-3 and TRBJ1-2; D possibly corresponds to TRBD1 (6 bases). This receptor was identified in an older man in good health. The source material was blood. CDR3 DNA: TGCACCAGCAGCCAAGATCGGGACATCTATGGCTACACCTTC. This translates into CTSSQDRDIYGYTF.